The clone carrying this T cell receptor (beta chain) was found a few times. Antigen specificity is unknown. Via MiXCR, TCRdb re-called the 5' RACE reads, giving one row per CDR3 protein. The repertoire holds some 390,000 distinct CDR3 sequences, about 17% seen once, with over 15% in the top ten. The data were obtained in a study of T cells after yellow fever vaccination. The overall study: The authors prepared low-cell-number fractions using SMART-Seq v4 Ultra Low Input.

Findings of the study overall: Some clonotypes, a small share, were shared between CD4 and CD8 compartments. Subsequent to the booster, the majority of primary-vaccination clones reappeared (around 95% CD4, around 85% CD8). Repertoires obtained by FACS sorting could include abundant clonotypes that entered as contaminants from the bulk population.

The CDR3 length is 15 residues. Germline CDR1 is SGHTA and CDR2 is FQGNSA. Trimming stripped 1 base from V and 2 bases from J, with 12 bases between. The receptor comes from a man in his late teens or twenties who received the YFV17D yellow fever vaccine. The chain links TRBV7-2 to TRBJ2-7, with D maybe TRBD1 (6 bases). Sequenced here: PBMCs, sampled before the yellow fever booster vaccination. CDR3 nucleotides: TGTGCCAGCAGCTTAGGACAGGCCGCCGCCTACGAGCAGTACGTC. Its protein is CASSLGQAAAYEQYV.